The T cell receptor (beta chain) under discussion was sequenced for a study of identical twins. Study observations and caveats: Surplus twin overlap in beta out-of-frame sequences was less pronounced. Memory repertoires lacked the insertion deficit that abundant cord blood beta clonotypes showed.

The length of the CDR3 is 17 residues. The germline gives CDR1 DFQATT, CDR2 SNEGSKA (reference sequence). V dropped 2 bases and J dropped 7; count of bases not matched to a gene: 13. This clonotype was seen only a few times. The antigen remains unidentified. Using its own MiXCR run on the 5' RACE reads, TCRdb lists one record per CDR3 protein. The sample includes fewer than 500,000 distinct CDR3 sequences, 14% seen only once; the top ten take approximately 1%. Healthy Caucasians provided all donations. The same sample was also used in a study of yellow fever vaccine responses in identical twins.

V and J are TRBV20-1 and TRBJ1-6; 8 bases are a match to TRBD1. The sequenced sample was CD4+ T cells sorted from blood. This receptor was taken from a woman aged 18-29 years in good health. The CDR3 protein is CSARTLFGTGENSPLHF. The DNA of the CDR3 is TGCAGTGCTAGAACTTTGTTTGGGACAGGTGAAAATTCACCCCTCCACTTT.